These 5 T cell receptor beta chains were all obtained from the same sample, sequenced in a study of blood T cell repertoires in COVID-19. Data came from immunoSEQ multiplex PCR; TCRdb stores just in-frame clones and leaves some out. Found here are approximately 260,000 clones, approximately 85% of them singletons; the top ten hold roughly 9.6%. Material: peripheral blood. These receptors were taken from a woman in her seventies with acute or convalescent COVID-19.

The V call is TRBV4-1, the J call TRBJ2-5; 10 bases map to TRBD1. Germline-derived CDR1 and CDR2 are MGHRA and YSYEKL. CDR3 length: 16 residues. V trimming: 1 base; J trimming: 1 base; junction bases outside the gene matches: 3. CDR3 DNA: TGCGCCAGCAGCCAAGGACAGGGGGCTCTCCAAGAGACCCAGTACTTC. It encodes CASSQGQGALQETQYF.

This chain uses TRBV3-1 (or the pseudogene TRBV3-2) with TRBJ2-3; D might be TRBD2 (5 bases). Trimming left V 0 bases short and J 2 bases short, with 18 bases between. This CDR3 comprises 18 residues. The germline CDR1 and CDR2 sequences are LGHDT and YNNKEL (reference sequence). This chain's CDR3 is CASSQDRGQRIITDTQYF. CDR3 in DNA: TGTGCCAGCAGCCAAGACCGAGGCCAGCGGATAATCACAGATACGCAGTATTTT.

This clone was found once. V is TRBV2 and J is TRBJ2-5, with D uncertain. CDR3 length equals 14 residues. V was clipped by 6 bases and J by 1 base, with 12 bases between them. Germline V gene sequence: CDR1 SNHLY, CDR2 FYNNEI. CDR3 sequence (DNA): TGTGCCAGCAGACCAGACTGGGTCCAAGAGACCCAGTACTTC. Its translation: CASRPDWVQETQYF.

The chain employs TRBV5-1 and TRBJ1-1; D may be TRBD1 (5 bases). Germline lookup yields CDR1 SGHRS and CDR2 YFSETQ. CDR3 size: 15 residues. V was clipped by 4 bases and J by 0 bases, with 13 bases between them. The CDR3 nucleotides read TGCGCCAGCAGCACGGGCGGGACGCTGAACACTGAAGCTTTCTTT. This codes for CASSTGGTLNTEAFF.

This chain uses TRBV5-1 with TRBJ2-3; D is possibly TRBD1 (6 bases). There are 16 residues in the CDR3. CDR1 and CDR2 from the germline V gene are SGHRS and YFSETQ. The germline V and J ends were trimmed by 0 bases and 0 bases, with 11 bases remaining between them. The CDR3 loop reads CASSLGTVSSTDTQYF. The CDR3, as DNA: TGCGCCAGCAGCTTGGGGACAGTGTCTAGCACAGATACGCAGTATTTT. Full variable domain (rest looked up from reference TRBV5-1 and TRBJ2-3): KAGVTQTPRYLIKTRGQQVTLSCSPISGHRSVSWYQQTPGQGLQFLFEYFSETQRNKGNFPGRFSGRQFSNSRSEMNVSTLELGDSALYLCASSLGTVSSTDTQYFGPGTRLTVL.